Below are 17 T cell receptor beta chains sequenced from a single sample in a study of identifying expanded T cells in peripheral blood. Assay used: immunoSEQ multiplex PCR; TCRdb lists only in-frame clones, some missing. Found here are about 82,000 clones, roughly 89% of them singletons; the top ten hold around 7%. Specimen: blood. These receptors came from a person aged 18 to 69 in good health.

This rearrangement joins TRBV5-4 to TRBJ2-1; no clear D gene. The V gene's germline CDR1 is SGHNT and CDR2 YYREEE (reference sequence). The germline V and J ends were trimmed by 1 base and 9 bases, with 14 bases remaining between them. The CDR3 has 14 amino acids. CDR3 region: CASSLSRNGREQFF. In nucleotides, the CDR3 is TGTGCCAGCAGCTTGAGTCGGAACGGGCGTGAGCAGTTCTTC.

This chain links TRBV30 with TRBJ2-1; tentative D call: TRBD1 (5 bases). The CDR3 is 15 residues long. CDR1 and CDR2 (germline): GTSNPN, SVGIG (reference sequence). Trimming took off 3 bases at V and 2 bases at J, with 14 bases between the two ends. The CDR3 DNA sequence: TGTGCCTGGAGCCGCGACAGTTTTACCTACAATGAGCAGTTCTTC. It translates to CAWSRDSFTYNEQFF.

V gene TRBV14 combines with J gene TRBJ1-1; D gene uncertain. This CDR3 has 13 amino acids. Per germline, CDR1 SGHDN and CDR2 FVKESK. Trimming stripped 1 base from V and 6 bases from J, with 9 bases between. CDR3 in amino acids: CASSQVTGPEAFF. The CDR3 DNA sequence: TGTGCCAGCAGCCAAGTAACCGGACCTGAAGCTTTCTTT. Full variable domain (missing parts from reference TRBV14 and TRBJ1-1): EAGVTQFPSHSVIEKGQTVTLRCDPISGHDNLYWYRRVMGKEIKFLLHFVKESKQDESGMPNNRFLAERTGGTYSTLKVQPAELEDSGVYFCASSQVTGPEAFFGQGTRLTVV.

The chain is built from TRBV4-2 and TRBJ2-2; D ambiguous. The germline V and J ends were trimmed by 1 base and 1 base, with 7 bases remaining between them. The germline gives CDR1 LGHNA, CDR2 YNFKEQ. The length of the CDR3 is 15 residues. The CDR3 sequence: CASSQAGENTGELFF. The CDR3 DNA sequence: TGTGCCAGCAGCCAAGCAGGCGAGAACACCGGGGAGCTGTTTTTT.

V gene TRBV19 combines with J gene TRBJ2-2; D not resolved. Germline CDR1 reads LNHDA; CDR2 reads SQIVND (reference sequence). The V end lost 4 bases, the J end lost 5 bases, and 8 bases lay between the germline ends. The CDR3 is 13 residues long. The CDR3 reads CASSTTQTGELFF. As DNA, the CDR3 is TGTGCCAGTAGTACGACACAGACCGGGGAGCTGTTTTTT.

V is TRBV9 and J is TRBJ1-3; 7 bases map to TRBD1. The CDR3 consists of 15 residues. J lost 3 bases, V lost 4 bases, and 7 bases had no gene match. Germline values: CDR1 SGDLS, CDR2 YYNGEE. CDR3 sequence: CASSSEGAVGNTIYF. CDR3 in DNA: TGTGCCAGCAGCTCAGAGGGGGCTGTTGGAAACACCATATATTTT.

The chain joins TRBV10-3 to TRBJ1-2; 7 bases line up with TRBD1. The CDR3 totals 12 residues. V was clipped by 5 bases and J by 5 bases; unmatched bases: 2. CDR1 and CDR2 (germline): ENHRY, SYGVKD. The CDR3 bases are TGTGCCATCAGTACAGGGGATTATGGCTACACCTTC. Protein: CAISTGDYGYTF.

The CDR3 reads CASTPKPNTGELFF. CDR3 in DNA: TGCGCCAGCACCCCAAAACCGAACACCGGGGAGCTGTTTTTT. The V and J genes are TRBV5-1 and TRBJ2-2, with D hard to call. The germline V and J ends were trimmed by 6 bases and 0 bases, with 9 bases remaining between them. In germline, CDR1 is SGHRS, CDR2 YFSETQ. The CDR3 loop spans 14 amino acids.

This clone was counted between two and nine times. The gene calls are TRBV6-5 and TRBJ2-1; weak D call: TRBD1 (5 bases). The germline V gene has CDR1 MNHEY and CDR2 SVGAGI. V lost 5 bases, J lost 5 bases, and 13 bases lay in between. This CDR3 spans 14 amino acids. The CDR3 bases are TGTGCCAGCAGTATGGGGCAGTACGACAATGAGCAGTTCTTC. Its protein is CASSMGQYDNEQFF.

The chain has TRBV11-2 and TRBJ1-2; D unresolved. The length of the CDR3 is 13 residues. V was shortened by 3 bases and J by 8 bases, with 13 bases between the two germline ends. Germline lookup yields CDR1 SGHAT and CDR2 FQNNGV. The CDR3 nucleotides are TGTGCCAGCAGCTTCCCGCGTGCCCGGGGCTACACCTTC. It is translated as CASSFPRARGYTF. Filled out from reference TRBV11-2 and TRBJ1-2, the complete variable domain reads EAGVAQSPRYKIIEKRQSVAFWCNPISGHATLYWYQQILGQGPKLLIQFQNNGVVDDSQLPKDRFSAERLKGVDSTLKIQPAKLEDSAVYLCASSFPRARGYTFGSGTRLTVV.

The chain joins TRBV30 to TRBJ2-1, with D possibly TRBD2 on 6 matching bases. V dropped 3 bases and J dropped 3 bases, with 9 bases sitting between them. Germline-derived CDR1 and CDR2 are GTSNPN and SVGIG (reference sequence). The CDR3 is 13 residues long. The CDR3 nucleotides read TGTGCCTGGAGCGCGGGGCTCTACAATGAGCAGTTCTTC. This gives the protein CAWSAGLYNEQFF.

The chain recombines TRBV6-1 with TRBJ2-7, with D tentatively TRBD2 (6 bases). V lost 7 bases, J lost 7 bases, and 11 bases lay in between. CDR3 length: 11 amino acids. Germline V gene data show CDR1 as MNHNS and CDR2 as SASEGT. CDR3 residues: CASTGDLEQYF. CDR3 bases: TGTGCCAGCACCGGGGACTTGGAGCAGTACTTC.

The CDR3: CASRSITGLYEQYF. In nucleotides, the CDR3 is TGTGCCAGCAGGTCTATTACCGGGCTCTACGAGCAGTACTTC. The rearrangement joins TRBV11-2 to TRBJ2-7, with D uncertain. Trimming stripped 6 bases from V and 3 bases from J, with 15 bases between. Germline loops: CDR1 SGHAT, CDR2 FQNNGV. This CDR3 has 14 amino acids.

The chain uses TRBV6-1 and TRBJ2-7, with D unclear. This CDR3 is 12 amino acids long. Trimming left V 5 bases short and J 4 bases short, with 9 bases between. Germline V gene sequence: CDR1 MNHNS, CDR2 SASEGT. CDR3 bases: TGTGCCAGCAGTCAGCCACGATACGAGCAGTACTTC. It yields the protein CASSQPRYEQYF.

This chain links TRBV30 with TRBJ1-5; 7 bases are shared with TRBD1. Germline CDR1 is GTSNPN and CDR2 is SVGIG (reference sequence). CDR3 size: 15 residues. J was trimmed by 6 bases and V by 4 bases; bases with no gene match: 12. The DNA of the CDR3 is TGTGCCTGGACCCCGACAGGGAATGTGGGTCAGCCCCAGCATTTT. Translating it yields CAWTPTGNVGQPQHF.

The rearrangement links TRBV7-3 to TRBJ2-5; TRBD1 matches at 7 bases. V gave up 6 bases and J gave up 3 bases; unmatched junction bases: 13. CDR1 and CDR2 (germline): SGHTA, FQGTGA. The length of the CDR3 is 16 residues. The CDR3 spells CASRREQFTGEETQYF. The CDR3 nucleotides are TGTGCCAGCAGGAGAGAACAATTTACAGGGGAAGAGACCCAGTACTTC.

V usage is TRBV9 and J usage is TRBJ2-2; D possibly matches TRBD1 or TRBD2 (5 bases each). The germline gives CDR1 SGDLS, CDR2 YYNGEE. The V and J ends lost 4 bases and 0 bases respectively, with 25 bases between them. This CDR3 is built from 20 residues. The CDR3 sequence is CASSNPGRSPNIANTGELFF. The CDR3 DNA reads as TGTGCCAGCAGCAACCCGGGACGGAGCCCCAACATCGCGAACACCGGGGAGCTGTTTTTT.